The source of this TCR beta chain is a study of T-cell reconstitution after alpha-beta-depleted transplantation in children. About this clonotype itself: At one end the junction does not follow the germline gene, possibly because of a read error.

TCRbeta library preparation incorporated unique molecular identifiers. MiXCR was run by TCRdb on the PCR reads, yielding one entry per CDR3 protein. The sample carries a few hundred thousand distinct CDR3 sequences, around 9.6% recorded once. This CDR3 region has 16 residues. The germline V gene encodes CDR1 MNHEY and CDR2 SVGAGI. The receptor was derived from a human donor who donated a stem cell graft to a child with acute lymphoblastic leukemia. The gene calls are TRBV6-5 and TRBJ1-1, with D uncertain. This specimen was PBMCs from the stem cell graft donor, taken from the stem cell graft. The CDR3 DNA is TGTGCCAGCAGTTACTCGATAGGTACCGGGAACGCTGAAGCTTTCTTT. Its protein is CASSYSIGTGNAEAFF.